Each of the 3 T cell receptor beta chains below was sequenced from the same sample in a study of technical replicates of blood from several donors. Assay used: immunoSEQ multiplex PCR; TCRdb lists only in-frame clones, some missing. This sample carries fewer than 95,000 clones, 94% of them seen once, and the ten largest clones take about 0.23%. What was sequenced was T cells isolated from PBMCs. The receptors stem from a human donor in good health.

V and J are TRBV5-6 and TRBJ1-1; 7 positions match TRBD1. The V and J ends lost 4 bases and 4 bases, in that order; junction bases with no gene match: 7. In germline, CDR1 is SGHDT, CDR2 YYEEEE. This CDR3 is 14 amino acids long. The CDR3 sequence is CASSPLDRATEAFF. The CDR3 bases are TGTGCCAGCAGCCCCTTAGACAGGGCCACTGAAGCTTTCTTT.

A single count supports this clone. CDR3 sequence (DNA): TGTGCCAGCAGATCCGGGGAGCCTAGGGAAGCTTTCTTT. Protein: CASRSGEPREAFF. The rearrangement links TRBV6-5 to TRBJ1-1; no clear D gene. Trimming removed 6 bases at V and 8 bases at J, with 16 bases between. The germline V gene has CDR1 MNHEY and CDR2 SVGAGI. This CDR3 is 13 amino acids long.

The V and J genes are TRBV21-1 and TRBJ2-2; no check of the table's D call, TRBD2, against the DNA was made. TRBV21-1 has pseudogene status. The CDR3 sequence is 19 residues long. CDR3 sequence (DNA): TGTGCCAGCAGCAAGCCGACCCGGGCTAGCGCACCGAACACCGGGGAGCTGTTTTTT. Translating it yields CASSKPTRASAPNTGELFF.